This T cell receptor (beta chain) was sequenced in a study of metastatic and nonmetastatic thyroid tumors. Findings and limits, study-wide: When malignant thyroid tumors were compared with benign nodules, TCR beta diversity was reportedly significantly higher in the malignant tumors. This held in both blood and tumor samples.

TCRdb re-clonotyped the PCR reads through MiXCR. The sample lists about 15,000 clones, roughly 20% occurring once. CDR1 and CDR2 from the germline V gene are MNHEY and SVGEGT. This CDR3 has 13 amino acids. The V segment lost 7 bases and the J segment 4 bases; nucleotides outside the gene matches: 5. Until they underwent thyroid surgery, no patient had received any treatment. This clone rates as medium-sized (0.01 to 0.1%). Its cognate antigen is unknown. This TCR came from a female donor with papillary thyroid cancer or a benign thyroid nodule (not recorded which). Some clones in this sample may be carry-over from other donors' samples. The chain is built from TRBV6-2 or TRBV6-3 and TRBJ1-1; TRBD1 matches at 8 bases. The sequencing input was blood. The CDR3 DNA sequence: TGTGCCAGCACCAAGGACAGGGCCACTGAAGCTTTCTTT. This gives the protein CASTKDRATEAFF.